Included here is one TCR beta chain sequence, with context. Its antigen is undetermined. The germline V gene has CDR1 SGHKS and CDR2 YYEKEE (reference sequence). The CDR3 extends over 15 amino acids. The sample belongs to a study of identical twins. Findings of the study overall: An excess of low generation probability was shown by twin-shared out-of-frame alpha sequences. While abundant cord blood beta clonotypes carried fewer insertions, memory repertoires showed no such pattern.

TCRdb re-called the 5' RACE reads through MiXCR, storing one row per CDR3 protein. The sample has 1.5 million to 2 million distinct CDR3 sequences, roughly a third seen once. The source is a newborn girl in good health. This sequence joins TRBV5-5 and TRBJ2-1; no clear D. Judging by the DNA end, TRBJ2-7 fits better; the J call may be wrong. The sequenced sample was cord blood. The CDR3 loop is CASSLETYSYNEQYF. In DNA form, the CDR3 reads TGTGCCAGCAGCTTGGAGACATACTCCTACAATGAGCAGTACTTC.